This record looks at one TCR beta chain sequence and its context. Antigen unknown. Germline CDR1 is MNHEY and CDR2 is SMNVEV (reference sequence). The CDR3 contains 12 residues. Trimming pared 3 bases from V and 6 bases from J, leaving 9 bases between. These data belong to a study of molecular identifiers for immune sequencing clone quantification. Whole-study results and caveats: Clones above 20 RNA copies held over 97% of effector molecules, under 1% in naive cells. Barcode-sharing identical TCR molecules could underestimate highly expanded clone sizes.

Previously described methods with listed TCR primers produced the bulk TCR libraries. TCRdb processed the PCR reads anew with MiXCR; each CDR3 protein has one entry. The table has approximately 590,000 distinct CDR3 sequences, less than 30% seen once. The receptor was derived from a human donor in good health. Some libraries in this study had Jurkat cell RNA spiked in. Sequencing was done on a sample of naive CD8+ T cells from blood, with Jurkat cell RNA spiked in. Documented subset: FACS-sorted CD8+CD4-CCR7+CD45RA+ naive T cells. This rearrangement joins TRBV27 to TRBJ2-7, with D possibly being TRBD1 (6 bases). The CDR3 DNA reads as TGTGCCAGCAGTTTTGTAGGGGGCGAGCAGTACTTC. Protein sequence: CASSFVGGEQYF.